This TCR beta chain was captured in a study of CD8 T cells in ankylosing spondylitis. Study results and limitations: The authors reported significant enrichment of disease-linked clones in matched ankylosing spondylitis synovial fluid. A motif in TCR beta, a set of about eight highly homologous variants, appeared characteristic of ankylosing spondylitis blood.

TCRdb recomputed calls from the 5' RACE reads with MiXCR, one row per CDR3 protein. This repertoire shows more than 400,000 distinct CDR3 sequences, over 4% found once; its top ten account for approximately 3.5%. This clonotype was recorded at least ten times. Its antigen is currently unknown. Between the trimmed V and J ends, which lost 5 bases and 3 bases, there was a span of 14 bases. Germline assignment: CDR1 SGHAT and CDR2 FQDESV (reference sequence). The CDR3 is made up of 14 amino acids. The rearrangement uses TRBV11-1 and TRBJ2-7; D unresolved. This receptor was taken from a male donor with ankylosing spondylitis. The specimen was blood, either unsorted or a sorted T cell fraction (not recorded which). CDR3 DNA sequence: TGTGCCAGCAGCCGAGGTTACGCCAACTACGAGCAGTACTTC. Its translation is CASSRGYANYEQYF.